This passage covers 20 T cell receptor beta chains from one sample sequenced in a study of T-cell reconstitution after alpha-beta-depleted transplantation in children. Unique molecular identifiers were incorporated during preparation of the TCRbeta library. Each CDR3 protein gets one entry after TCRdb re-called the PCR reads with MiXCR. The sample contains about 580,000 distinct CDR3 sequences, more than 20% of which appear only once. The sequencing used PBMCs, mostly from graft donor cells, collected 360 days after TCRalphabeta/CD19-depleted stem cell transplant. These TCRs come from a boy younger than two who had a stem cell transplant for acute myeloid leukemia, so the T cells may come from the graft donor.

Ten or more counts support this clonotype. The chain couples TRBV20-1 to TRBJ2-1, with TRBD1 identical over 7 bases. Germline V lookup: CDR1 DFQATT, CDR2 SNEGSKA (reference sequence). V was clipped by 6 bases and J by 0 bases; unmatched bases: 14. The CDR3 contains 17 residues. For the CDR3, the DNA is TGCAGTGCGAAATTTATTAGGGACAGCCCCTCCTACAATGAGCAGTTCTTC. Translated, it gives CSAKFIRDSPSYNEQFF.

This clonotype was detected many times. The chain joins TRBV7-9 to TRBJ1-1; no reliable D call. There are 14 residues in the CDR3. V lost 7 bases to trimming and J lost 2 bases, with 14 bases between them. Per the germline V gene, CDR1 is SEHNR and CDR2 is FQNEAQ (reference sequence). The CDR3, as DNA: TGTGCCAGCATCCTCCTACGTACAAACACTGAAGCTTTCTTT. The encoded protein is CASILLRTNTEAFF.

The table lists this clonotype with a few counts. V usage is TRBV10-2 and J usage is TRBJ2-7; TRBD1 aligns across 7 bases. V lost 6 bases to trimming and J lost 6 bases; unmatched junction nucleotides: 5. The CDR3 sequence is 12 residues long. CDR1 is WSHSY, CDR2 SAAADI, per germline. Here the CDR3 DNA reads TGCGCCAGCAGCGCAGGGACAGCCGAGCAGTACGTC. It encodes CASSAGTAEQYV.

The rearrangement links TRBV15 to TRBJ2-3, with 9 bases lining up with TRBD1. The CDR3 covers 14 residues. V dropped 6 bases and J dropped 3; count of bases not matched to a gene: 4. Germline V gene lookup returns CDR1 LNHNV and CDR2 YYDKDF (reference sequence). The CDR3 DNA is TGTGCCACCAGTAACAGGGGGCTTACAGATACGCAGTATTTT. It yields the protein CATSNRGLTDTQYF.

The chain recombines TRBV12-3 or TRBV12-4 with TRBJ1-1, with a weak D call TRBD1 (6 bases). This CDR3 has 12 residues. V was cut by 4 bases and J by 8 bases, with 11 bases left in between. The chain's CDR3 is CASSSGTLEAFF. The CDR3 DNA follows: TGTGCCAGCAGTTCCGGGACACTAGAAGCTTTCTTT.

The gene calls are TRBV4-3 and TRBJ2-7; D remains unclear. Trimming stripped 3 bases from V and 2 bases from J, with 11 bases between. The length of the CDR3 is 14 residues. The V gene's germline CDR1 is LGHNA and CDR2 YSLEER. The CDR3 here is CASSQTTGAYEQYF. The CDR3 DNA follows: TGCGCCAGCAGCCAGACGACCGGTGCCTACGAGCAGTACTTC.

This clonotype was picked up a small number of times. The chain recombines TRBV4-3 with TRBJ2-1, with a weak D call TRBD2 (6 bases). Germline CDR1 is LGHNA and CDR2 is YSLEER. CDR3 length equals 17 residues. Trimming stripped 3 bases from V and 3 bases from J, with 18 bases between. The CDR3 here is CASSQRAWQGGYNEQFF. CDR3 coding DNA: TGCGCCAGCAGCCAGCGCGCTTGGCAGGGAGGCTACAATGAGCAGTTCTTC.

The DNA of the CDR3 is TGCGCCAGCGCACTGATAGCGGGGGCCCGAACAGATACGCAGTATTTT. Translation gives CASALIAGARTDTQYF. The chain employs TRBV5-1 and TRBJ2-3, with TRBD2 identical over 9 bases. CDR1 is SGHRS, CDR2 YFSETQ, per germline. This CDR3 comprises 16 residues. V trimming: 7 bases; J trimming: 3 bases; junction bases outside the gene matches: 12. Full variable domain (rest looked up from reference TRBV5-1 and TRBJ2-3): KAGVTQTPRYLIKTRGQQVTLSCSPISGHRSVSWYQQTPGQGLQFLFEYFSETQRNKGNFPGRFSGRQFSNSRSEMNVSTLELGDSALYLCASALIAGARTDTQYFGPGTRLTVL.

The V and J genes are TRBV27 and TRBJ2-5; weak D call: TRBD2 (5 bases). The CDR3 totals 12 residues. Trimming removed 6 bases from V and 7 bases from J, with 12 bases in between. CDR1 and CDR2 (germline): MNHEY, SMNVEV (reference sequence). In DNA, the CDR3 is TGTGCCAGCAGCGGGATCCCCGGGACCCAGTACTTC. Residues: CASSGIPGTQYF.

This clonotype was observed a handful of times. The CDR3 DNA reads TGTGCCAGCAGCTTAGATAGGGAGCAGTACTTC. Amino acid sequence: CASSLDREQYF. The J gene is TRBJ2-7, the V gene TRBV7-2; the D is unclear. The length of the CDR3 is 11 residues. CDR1 and CDR2 (germline): SGHTA, FQGNSA. Trimming shortened V by 1 base and J by 7 bases, and 5 bases separated the two germline ends.

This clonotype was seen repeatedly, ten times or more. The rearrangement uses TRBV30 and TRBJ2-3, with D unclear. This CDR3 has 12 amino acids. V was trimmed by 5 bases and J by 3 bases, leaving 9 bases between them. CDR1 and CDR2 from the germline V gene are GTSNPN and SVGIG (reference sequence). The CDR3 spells CAWGSLTDTQYF. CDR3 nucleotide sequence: TGTGCCTGGGGATCGTTGACAGATACGCAGTATTTT.

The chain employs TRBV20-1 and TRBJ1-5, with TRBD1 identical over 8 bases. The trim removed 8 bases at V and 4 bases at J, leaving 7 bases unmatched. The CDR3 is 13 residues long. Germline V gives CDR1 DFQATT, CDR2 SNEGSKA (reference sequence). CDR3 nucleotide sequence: TGCAGTACCACCGGACAGGGTAATCAGCCCCAGCATTTT. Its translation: CSTTGQGNQPQHF.

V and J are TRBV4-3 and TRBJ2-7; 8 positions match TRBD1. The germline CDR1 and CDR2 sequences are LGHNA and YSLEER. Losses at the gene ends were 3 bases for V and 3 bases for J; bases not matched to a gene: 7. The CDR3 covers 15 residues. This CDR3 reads CASSHQTGGLYEQYF. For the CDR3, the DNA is TGCGCCAGCAGCCACCAAACAGGGGGGCTCTACGAGCAGTACTTC.

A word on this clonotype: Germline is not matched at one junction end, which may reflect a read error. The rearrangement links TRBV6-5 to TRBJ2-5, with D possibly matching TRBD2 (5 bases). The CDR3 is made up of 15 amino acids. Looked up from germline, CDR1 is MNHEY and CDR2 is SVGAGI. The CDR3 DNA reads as TGTGCCAGCAGTTACTCCTCCTCCAGCTGGGAGACCCAGCACTTC. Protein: CASSYSSSSWETQHF.

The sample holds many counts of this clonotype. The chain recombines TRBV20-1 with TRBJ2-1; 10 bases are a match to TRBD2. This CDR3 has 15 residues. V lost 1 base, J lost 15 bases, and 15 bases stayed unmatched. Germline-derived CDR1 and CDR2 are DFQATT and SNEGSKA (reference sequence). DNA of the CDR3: TGCAGTGCTAGAGCCGGGGGACTAGCGAAACCATGGGGGTTCTTC. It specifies CSARAGGLAKPWGFF.

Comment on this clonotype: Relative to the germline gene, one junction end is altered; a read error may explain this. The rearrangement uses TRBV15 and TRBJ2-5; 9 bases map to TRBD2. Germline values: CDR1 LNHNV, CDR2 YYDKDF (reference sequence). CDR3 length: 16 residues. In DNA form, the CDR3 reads TGTGCCACCAGCAGAGATCTGACTAGCGGTGGGGAGAGCCAGTACTTC. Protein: CATSRDLTSGGESQYF.

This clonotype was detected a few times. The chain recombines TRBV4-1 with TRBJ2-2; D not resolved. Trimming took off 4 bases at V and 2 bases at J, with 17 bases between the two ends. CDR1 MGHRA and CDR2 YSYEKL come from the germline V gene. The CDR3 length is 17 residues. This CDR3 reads CASSRHPPRFNTGELFF. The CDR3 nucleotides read TGCGCCAGCAGCCGGCATCCCCCACGGTTTAACACCGGGGAGCTGTTTTTT.

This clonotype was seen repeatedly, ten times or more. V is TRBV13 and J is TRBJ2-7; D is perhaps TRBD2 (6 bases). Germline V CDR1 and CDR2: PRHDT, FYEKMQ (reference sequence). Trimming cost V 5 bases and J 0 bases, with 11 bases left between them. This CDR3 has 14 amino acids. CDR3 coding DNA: TGTGCCAGCAGCCCGGGACTTTACTCCTACGAGCAGTACGTC. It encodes CASSPGLYSYEQYV.

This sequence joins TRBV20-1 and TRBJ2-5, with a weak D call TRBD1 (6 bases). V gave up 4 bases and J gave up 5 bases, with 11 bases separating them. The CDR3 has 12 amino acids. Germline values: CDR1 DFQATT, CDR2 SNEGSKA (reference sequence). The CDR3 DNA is TGCAGTGCTACATGGACAGTCGAGACCCAGTACTTC. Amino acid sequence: CSATWTVETQYF.

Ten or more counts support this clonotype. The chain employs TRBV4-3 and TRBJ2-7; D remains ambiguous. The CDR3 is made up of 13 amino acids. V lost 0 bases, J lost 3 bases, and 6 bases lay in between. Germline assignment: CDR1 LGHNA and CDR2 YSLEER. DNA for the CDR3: TGCGCCAGCAGCCAAGATCCTAACTACGAGCAGTACTTC. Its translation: CASSQDPNYEQYF.